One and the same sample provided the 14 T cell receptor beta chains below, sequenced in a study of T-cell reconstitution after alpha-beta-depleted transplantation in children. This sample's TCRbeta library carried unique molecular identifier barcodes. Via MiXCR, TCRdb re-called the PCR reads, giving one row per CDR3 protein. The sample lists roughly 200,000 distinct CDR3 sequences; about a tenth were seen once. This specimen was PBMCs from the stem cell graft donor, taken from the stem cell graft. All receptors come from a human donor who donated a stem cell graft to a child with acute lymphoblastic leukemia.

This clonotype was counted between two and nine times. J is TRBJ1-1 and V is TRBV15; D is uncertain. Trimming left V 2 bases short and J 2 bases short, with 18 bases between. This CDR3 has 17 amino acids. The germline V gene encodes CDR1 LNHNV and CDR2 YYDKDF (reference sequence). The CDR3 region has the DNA TGTGCCACCAGCAGAAAGGCTAGAAGAGACCCCAACACTGAAGCTTTCTTT. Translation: CATSRKARRDPNTEAFF.

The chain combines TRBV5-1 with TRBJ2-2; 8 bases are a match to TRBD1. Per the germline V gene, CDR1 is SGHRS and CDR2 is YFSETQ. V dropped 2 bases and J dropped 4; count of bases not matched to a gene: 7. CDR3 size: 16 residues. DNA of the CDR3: TGCGCCAGCAGCTTCGGGGCGCAGGGGGCCACCGGGGAGCTGTTTTTT. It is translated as CASSFGAQGATGELFF. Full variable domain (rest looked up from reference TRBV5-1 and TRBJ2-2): KAGVTQTPRYLIKTRGQQVTLSCSPISGHRSVSWYQQTPGQGLQFLFEYFSETQRNKGNFPGRFSGRQFSNSRSEMNVSTLELGDSALYLCASSFGAQGATGELFFGEGSRLTVL.

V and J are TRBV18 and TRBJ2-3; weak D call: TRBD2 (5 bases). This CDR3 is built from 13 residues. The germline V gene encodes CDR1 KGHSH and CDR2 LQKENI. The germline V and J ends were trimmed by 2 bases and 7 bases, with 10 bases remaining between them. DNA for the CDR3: TGTGCCAGCTCACCATATTCCGGGAATACGCAGTATTTT. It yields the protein CASSPYSGNTQYF.

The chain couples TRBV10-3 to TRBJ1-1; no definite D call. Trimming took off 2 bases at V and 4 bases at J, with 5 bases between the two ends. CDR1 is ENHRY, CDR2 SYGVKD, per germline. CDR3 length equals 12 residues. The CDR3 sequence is CAISEGGTEAFF. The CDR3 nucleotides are TGTGCCATCAGTGAGGGAGGCACTGAAGCTTTCTTT.

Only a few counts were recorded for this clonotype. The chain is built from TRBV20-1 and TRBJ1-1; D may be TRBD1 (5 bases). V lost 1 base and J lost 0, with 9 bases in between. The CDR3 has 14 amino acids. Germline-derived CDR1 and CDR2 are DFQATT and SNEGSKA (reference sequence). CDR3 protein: CSARGDSLNTEAFF. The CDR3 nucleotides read TGCAGTGCTAGAGGTGACAGTCTGAACACTGAAGCTTTCTTT.

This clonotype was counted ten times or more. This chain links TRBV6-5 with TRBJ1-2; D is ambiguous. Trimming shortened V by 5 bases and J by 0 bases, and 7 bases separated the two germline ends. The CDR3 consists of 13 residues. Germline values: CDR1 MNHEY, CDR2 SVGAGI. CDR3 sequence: CASSSPPNYGYTF. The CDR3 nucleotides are TGTGCCAGCAGTAGCCCGCCTAACTATGGCTACACCTTC.

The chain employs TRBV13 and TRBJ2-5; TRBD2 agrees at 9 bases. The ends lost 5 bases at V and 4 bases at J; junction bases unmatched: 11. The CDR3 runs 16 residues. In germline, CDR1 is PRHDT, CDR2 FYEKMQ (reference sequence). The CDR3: CASSEKGGGGRETQYF. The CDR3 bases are TGTGCCAGCAGCGAAAAGGGCGGGGGGGGTAGAGAGACCCAGTACTTC.

The CDR3 coding sequence is TGTGCCAGCAGCTTGGCGCCAGGGGACTACAATGAGCAGTTCTTC. Protein product: CASSLAPGDYNEQFF. The chain combines TRBV5-4 with TRBJ2-1, with D tentatively TRBD1 (6 bases). Germline V gene lookup returns CDR1 SGHNT and CDR2 YYREEE (reference sequence). The CDR3 runs 15 residues. Between the trimmed V and J ends, which lost 0 bases and 3 bases, there was a span of 10 bases. Full variable domain (outside the CDR3, taken from reference TRBV5-4 and TRBJ2-1): ETGVTQSPTHLIKTRGQQVTLRCSSQSGHNTVSWYQQALGQGPQFIFQYYREEENGRGNFPPRFSGLQFPNYSSELNVNALELDDSALYLCASSLAPGDYNEQFFGPGTRLTVL.

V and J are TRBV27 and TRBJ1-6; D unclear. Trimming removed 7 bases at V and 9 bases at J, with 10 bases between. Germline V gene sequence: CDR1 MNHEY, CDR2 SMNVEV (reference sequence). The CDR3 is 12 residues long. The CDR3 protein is CASKSGASPLHF. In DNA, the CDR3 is TGTGCCAGCAAGTCTGGTGCTTCACCCCTCCACTTT.

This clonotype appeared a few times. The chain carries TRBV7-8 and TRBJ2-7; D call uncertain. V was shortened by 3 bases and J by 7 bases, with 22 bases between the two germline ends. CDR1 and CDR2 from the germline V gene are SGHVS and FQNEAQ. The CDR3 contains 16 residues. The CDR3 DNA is TGTGCCAGCAGCTTGTCAATTAGGAACTCCCCCTCTGAGCAGTACTTC. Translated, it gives CASSLSIRNSPSEQYF.

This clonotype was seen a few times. The CDR3 DNA sequence: TGTGCCACCGCCCAGGGCTCTGAGTGGACCGGGGAGCTGTTTTTT. Translation gives CATAQGSEWTGELFF. The V and J genes are TRBV19 and TRBJ2-2, with D maybe TRBD1 (5 bases). This CDR3 is 15 amino acids long. Trimming pared 10 bases from V and 5 bases from J, leaving 20 bases between. Germline V gene lookup returns CDR1 LNHDA and CDR2 SQIVND (reference sequence).

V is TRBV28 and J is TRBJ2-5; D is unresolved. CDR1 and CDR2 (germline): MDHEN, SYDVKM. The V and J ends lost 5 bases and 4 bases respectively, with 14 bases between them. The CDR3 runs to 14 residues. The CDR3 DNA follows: TGTGCCAGCAGTCCCGAACCGCAGACAGAGACCCAGTACTTC. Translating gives CASSPEPQTETQYF.

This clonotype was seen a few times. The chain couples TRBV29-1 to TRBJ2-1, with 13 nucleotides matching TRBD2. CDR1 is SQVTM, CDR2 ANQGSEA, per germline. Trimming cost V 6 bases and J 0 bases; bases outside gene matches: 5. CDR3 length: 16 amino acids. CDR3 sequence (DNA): TGCAGCGTCGGACTAGCGGGGGAGAGCTCCTACAATGAGCAGTTCTTC. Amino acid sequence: CSVGLAGESSYNEQFF.

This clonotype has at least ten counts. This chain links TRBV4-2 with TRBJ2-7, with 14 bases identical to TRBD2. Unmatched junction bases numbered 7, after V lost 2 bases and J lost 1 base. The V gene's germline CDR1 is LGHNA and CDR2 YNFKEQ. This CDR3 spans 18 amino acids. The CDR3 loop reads CASSQPGTSGGHSYEQYF. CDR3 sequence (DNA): TGTGCCAGCAGCCAACCGGGGACTAGCGGGGGCCATTCCTACGAGCAGTACTTC.